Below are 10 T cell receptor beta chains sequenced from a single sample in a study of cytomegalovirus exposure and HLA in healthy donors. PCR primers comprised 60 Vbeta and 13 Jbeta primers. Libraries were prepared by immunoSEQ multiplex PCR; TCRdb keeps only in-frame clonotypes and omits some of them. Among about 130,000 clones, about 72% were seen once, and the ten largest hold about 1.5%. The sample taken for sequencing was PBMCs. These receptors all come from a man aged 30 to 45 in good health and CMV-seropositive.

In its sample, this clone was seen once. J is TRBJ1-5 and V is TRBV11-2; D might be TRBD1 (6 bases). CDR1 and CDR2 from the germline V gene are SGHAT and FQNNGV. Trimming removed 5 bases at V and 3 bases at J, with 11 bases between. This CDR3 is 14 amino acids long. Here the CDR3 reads CASSHTGYNQPQHF. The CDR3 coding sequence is TGTGCCAGCAGCCACACAGGGTACAATCAGCCCCAGCATTTT.

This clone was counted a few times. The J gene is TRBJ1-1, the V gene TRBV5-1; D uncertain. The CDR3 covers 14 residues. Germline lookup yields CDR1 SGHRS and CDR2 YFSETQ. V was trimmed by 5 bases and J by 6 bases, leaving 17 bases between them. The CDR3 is CASSLNDGGAEAFF. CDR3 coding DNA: TGCGCCAGCAGTTTGAACGACGGAGGCGCTGAAGCTTTCTTT.

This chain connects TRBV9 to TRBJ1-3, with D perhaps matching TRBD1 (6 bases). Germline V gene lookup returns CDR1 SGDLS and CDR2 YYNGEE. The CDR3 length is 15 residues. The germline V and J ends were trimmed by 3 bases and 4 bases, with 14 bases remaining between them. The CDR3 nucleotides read TGTGCCAGCAGCGAACAGGGTCCTTCAGGAAACACCATATATTTT. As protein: CASSEQGPSGNTIYF.

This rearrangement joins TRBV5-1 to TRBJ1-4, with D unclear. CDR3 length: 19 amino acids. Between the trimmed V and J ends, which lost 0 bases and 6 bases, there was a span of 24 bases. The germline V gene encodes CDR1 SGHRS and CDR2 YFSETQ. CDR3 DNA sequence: TGCGCCAGCAGCTTGGCCCGTCGGCGCAAGCGTCAATTGGATGAAAAACTGTTTTTT. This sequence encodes CASSLARRRKRQLDEKLFF.

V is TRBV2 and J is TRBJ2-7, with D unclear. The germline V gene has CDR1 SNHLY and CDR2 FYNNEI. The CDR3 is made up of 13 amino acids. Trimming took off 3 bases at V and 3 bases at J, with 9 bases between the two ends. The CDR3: CASSDNRDYEQYF. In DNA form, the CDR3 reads TGTGCCAGCAGTGATAACAGAGACTACGAGCAGTACTTC.

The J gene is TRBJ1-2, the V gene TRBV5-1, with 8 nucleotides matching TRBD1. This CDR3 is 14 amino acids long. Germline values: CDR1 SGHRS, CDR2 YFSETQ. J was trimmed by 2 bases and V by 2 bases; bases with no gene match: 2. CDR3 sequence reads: CASSLQGGNYGYTF. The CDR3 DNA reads TGCGCCAGCAGCTTACAGGGGGGGAACTATGGCTACACCTTC. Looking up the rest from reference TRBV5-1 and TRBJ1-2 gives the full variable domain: KAGVTQTPRYLIKTRGQQVTLSCSPISGHRSVSWYQQTPGQGLQFLFEYFSETQRNKGNFPGRFSGRQFSNSRSEMNVSTLELGDSALYLCASSLQGGNYGYTFGSGTRLTVV.

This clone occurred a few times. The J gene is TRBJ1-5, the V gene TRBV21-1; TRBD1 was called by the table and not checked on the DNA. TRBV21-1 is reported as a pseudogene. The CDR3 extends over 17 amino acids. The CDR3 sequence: CASSKALRDRRNQPQHF. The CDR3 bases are TGTGCCAGCAGCAAAGCTTTGAGGGACAGGAGAAATCAGCCCCAGCATTTT.

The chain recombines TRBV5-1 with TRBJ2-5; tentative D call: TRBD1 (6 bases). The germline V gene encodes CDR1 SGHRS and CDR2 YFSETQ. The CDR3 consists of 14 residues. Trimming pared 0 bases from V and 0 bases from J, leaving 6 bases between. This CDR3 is CASSLGTDQETQYF. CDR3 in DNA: TGCGCCAGCAGCTTGGGGACAGACCAAGAGACCCAGTACTTC.

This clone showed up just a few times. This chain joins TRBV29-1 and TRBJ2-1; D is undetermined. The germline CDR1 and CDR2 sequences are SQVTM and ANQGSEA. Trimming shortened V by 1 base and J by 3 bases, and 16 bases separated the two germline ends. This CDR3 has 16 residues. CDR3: CSVEANGAAVYNEQFF. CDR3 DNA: TGCAGCGTTGAAGCGAATGGTGCGGCAGTCTACAATGAGCAGTTCTTC.

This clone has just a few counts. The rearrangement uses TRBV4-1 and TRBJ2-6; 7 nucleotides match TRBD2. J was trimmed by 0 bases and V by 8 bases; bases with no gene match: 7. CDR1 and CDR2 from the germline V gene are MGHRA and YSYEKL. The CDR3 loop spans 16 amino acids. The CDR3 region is CASGLAVSSGANVLTF. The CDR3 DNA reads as TGCGCCAGCGGGCTAGCGGTAAGCTCTGGGGCCAACGTCCTGACTTTC.